This T cell receptor beta chain was captured in a study of T cell responses to AZD1222 COVID-19 vaccine. Regarding this clone: No antigen is known for it.

General study points: Close to half of all spike-specific TCRs reportedly target regions of the variants that are unmutated. Vaccine-associated CD4 TCRs ranged over spike, dominating at 160-218 and 743-854. The study found Spike-specific TCR breadth and depth rose after two AZD1222 doses.

Assay used: immunoSEQ multiplex PCR; TCRdb lists only in-frame clones, some missing. The table includes over 90,000 clones, about 90% detected once. There are 16 residues in the CDR3. Trimming pared 2 bases from V and 0 bases from J, leaving 13 bases between. Germline loops: CDR1 SEHNR, CDR2 FQNEAQ (reference sequence). This material consisted of peripheral blood, taken on day 0 of AZD1222 vaccination. This sequence joins TRBV7-9 and TRBJ1-2, with no clear D. The sequence came from an adult in good health. The CDR3 DNA follows: TGTGCCAGCAGCTTAAGGGTAGGGTTTACTAACTATGGCTACACCTTC. It yields the protein CASSLRVGFTNYGYTF. The whole variable domain, remainder taken from reference TRBV7-9 and TRBJ1-2, is DTGVSQNPRHKITKRGQNVTFRCDPISEHNRLYWYRQTLGQGPEFLTYFQNEAQLEKSRLLSDRFSAERPKGSFSTLEIQRTEQGDSAMYLCASSLRVGFTNYGYTFGSGTRLTVV.